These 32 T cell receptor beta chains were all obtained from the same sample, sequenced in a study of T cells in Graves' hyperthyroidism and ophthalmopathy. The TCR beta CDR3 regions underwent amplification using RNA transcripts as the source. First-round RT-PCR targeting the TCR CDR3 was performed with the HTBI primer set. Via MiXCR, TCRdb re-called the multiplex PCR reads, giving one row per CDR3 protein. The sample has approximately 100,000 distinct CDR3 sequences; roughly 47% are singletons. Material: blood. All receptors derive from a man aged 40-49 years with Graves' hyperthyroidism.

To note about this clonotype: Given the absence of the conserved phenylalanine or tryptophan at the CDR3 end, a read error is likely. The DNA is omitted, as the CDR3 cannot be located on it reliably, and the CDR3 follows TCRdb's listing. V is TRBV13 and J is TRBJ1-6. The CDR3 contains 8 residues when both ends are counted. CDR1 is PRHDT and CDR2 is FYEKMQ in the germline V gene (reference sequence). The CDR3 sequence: CASSPTAV.

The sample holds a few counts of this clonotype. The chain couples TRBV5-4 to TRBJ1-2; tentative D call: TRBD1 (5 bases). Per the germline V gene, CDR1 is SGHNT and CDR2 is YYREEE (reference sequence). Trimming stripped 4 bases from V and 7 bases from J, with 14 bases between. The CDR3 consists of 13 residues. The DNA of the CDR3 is TGTGCCAGCAGCCCGGGGACCTCTGTTGGCTACACCTTC. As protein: CASSPGTSVGYTF. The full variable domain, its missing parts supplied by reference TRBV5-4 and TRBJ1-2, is ETGVTQSPTHLIKTRGQQVTLRCSSQSGHNTVSWYQQALGQGPQFIFQYYREEENGRGNFPPRFSGLQFPNYSSELNVNALELDDSALYLCASSPGTSVGYTFGSGTRLTVV.

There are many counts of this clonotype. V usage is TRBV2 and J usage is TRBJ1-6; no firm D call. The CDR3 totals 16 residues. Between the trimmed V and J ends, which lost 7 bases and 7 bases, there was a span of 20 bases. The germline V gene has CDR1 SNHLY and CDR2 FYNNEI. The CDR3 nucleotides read TGTGCCAGCAACTTCTATCCGCTACTGGAAAATTCACCCCTCCACTTT. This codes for CASNFYPLLENSPLHF.

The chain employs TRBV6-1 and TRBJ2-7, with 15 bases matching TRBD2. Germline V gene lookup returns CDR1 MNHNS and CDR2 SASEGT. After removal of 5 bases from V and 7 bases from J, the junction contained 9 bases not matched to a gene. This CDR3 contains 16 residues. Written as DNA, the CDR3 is TGTGCCAGCAGTCCCGGGACTAGCGGGAGGCCCGGGGAGCAGTACTTC. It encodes CASSPGTSGRPGEQYF.

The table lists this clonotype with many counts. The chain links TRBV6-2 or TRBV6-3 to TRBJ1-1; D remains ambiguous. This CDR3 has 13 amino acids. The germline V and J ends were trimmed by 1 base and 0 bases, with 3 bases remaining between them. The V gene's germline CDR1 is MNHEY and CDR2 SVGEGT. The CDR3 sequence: CASSYYVNTEAFF. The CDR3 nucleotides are TGTGCCAGCAGTTACTACGTGAACACTGAAGCTTTCTTT.

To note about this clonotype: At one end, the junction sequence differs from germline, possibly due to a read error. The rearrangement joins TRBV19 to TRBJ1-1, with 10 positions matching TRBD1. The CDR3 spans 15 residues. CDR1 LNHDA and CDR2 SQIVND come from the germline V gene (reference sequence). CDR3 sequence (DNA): TGTGCCTGTAGTCGACAGGGGGCGCAGGTCACTGAAGCTTTCTTT. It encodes CACSRQGAQVTEAFF.

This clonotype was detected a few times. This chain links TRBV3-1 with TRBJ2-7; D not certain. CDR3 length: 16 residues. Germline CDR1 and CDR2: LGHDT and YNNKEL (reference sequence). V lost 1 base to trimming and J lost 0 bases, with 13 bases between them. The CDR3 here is CASSQVVNGYSYEQYF. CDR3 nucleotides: TGTGCCAGCAGCCAAGTCGTGAACGGGTACTCCTACGAGCAGTACTTC.

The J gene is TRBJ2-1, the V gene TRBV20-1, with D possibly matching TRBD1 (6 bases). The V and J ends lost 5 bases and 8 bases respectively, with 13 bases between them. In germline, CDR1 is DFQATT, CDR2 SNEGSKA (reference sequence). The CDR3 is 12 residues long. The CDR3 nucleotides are TGCAGTGCTGCAGGGGATGGGGATGAGCAGTTCTTC. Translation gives CSAAGDGDEQFF.

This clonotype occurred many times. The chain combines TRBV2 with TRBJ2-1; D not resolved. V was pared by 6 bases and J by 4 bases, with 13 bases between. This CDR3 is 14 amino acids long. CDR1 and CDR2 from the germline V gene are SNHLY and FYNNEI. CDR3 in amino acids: CASREERRYNEQFF. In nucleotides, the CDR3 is TGTGCCAGCAGAGAGGAGAGAAGGTACAATGAGCAGTTCTTC. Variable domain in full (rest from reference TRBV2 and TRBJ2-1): EPEVTQTPSHQVTQMGQEVILRCVPISNHLYFYWYRQILGQKVEFLVSFYNNEISEKSEIFDDQFSVERPDGSNFTLKIRSTKLEDSAMYFCASREERRYNEQFFGPGTRLTVL.

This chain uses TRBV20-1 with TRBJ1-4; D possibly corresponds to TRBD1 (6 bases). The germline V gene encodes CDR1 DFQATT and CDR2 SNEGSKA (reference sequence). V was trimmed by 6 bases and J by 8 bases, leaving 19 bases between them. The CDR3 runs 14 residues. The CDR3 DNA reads TGCAGTGCCACTCGGGCGGGGGGCGAAGAAAAACTGTTTTTT. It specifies CSATRAGGEEKLFF.

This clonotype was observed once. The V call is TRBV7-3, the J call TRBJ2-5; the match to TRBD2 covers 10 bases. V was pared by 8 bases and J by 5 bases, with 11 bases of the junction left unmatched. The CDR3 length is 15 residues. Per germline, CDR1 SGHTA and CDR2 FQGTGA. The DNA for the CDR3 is TGTGCCAGCGCGATGGCTAGCGGGAGATCTGAGACCCAGTACTTC. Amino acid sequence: CASAMASGRSETQYF. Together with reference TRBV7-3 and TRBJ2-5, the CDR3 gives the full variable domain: GAGVSQTPSNKVTEKGKYVELRCDPISGHTALYWYRQSLGQGPEFLIYFQGTGAADDSGLPNDRFFAVRPEGSVSTLKIQRTERGDSAVYLCASAMASGRSETQYFGPGTRLLVL.

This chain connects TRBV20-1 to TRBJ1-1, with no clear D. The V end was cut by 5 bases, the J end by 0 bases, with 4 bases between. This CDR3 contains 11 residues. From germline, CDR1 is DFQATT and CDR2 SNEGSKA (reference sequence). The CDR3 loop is CSAEMNTEAFF. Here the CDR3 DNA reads TGCAGTGCTGAGATGAACACTGAAGCTTTCTTT.

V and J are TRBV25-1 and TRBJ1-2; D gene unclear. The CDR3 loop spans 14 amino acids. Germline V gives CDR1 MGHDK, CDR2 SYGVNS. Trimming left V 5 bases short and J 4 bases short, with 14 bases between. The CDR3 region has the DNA TGTGCCAGCAGTTTCCTGCTGGGTTTCTATGGCTACACCTTC. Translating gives CASSFLLGFYGYTF.

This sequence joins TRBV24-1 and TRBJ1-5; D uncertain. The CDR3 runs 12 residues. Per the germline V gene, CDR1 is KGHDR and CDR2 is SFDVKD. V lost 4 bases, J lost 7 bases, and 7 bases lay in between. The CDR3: CATSDYRQPQHF. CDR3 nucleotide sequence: TGTGCCACCAGTGACTACCGACAGCCCCAGCATTTT.

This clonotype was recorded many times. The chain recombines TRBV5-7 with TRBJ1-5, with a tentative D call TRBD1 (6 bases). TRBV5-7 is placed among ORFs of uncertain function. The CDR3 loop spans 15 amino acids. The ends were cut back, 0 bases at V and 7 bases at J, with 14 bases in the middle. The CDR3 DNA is TGTGCCAGCAGCTTGGGGTCTGGGGGCAGGCAGCCCCAGCATTTT. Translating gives CASSLGSGGRQPQHF.

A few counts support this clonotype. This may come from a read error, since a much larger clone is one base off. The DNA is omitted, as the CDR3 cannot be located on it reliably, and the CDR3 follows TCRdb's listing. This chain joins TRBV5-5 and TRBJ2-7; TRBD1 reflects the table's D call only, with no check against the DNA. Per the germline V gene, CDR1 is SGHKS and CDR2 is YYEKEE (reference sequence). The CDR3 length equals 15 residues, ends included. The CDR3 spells CASSSWGAGSYEQDF.

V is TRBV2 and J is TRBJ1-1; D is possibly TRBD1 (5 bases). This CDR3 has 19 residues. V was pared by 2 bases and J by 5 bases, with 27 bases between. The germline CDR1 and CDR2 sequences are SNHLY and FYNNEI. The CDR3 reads CASSETLARETDSRTEAFF. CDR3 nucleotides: TGTGCCAGCAGTGAAACCCTAGCCCGGGAGACCGACAGTCGAACTGAAGCTTTCTTT.

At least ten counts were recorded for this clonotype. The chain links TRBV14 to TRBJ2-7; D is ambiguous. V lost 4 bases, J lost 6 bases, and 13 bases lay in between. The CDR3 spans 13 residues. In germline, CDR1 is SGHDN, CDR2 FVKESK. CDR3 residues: CASSPYFSVEQYF. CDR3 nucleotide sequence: TGTGCCAGCAGCCCATACTTCTCGGTCGAGCAGTACTTC. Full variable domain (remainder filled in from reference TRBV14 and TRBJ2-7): EAGVTQFPSHSVIEKGQTVTLRCDPISGHDNLYWYRRVMGKEIKFLLHFVKESKQDESGMPNNRFLAERTGGTYSTLKVQPAELEDSGVYFCASSPYFSVEQYFGPGTRLTVT.

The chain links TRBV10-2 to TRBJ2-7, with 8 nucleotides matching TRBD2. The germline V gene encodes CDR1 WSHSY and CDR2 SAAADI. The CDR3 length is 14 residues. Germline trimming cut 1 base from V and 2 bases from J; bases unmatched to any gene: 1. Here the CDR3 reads CASSELAGPYEQYF. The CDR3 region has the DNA TGCGCCAGCAGTGAGTTAGCGGGACCCTACGAGCAGTACTTC.

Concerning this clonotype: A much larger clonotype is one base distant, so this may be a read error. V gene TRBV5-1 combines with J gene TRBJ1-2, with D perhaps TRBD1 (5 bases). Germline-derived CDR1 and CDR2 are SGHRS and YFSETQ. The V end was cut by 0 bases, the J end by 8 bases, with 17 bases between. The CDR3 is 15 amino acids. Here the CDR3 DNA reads TGCGCCAGCAGCTTGGATGGGCCCCGAGCAGGGGGCTACACCTTC. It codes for CASSLDGPRAGGYTF.

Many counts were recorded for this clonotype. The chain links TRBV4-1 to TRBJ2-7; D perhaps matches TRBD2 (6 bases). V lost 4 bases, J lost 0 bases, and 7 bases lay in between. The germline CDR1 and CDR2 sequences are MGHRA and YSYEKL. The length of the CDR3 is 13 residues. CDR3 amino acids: CASSPGGSYEQYF. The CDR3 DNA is TGCGCCAGCAGCCCCGGGGGCTCCTACGAGCAGTACTTC.

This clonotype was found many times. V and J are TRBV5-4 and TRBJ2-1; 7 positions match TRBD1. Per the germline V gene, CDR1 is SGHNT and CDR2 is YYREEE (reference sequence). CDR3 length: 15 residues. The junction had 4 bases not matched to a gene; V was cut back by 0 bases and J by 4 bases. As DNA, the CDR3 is TGTGCCAGCAGCTTGGTACAGGGGTCTTACAATGAGCAGTTCTTC. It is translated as CASSLVQGSYNEQFF.

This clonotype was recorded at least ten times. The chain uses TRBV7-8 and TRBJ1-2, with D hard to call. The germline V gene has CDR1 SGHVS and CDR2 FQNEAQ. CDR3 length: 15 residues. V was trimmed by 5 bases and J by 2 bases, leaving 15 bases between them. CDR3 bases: TGTGCCAGCAGCAGCAATGCGGACGGAAACTATGGCTACACCTTC. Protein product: CASSSNADGNYGYTF.

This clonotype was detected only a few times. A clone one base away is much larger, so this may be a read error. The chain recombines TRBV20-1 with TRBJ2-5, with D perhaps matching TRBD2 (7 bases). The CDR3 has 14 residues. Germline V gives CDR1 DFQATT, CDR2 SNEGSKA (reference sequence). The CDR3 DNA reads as TGCAGTACTAGAGAGGGGGGGGGCTGGGAGACCCAGTACTTC. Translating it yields CSTREGGGWETQYF.

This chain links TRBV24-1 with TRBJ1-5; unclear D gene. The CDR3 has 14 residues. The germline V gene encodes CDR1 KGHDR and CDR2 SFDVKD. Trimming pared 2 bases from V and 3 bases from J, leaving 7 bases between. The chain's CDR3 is CATSDWSANQPQHF. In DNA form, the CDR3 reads TGTGCCACCAGTGATTGGTCCGCCAATCAGCCCCAGCATTTT.

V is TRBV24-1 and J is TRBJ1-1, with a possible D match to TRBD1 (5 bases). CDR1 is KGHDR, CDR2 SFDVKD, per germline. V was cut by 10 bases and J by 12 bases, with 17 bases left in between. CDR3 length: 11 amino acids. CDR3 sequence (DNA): TGTGCCACGAGGGACTCCGCCGGAACTTTCTTT. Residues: CATRDSAGTFF.

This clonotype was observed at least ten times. The CDR3 region has the DNA TGCGCCAGCAGCCAATGGGGCAGTTCCTACGAGCAGTACTTC. It yields the protein CASSQWGSSYEQYF. The V call is TRBV4-1, the J call TRBJ2-7; TRBD1 might be the D (5 bases). The CDR3 contains 14 residues. The germline V and J ends were trimmed by 2 bases and 1 base, with 9 bases remaining between them. In germline, CDR1 is MGHRA, CDR2 YSYEKL.

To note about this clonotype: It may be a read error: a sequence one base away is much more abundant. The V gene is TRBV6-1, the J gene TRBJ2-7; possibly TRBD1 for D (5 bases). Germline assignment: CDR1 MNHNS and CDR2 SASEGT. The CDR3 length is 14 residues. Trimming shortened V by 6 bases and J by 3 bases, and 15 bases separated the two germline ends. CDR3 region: CASRLTVPFYEQYF. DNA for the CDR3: TGTGCCAGCAGGCTGACAGTTCCCTTCTACGAGCAGTACTTC.

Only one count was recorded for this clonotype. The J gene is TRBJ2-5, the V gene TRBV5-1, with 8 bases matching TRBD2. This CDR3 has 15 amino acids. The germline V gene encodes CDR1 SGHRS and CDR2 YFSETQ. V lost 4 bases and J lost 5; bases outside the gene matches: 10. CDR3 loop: CASSPLGGAIETQYF. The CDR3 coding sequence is TGCGCCAGCAGCCCCCTCGGGGGGGCGATTGAGACCCAGTACTTC.

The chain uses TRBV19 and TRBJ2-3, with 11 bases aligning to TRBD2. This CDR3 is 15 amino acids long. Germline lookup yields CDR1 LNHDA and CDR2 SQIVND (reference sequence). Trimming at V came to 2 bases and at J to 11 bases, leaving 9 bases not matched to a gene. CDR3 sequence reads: CASSILAGGHNEQYF. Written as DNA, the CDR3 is TGTGCCAGTAGTATACTAGCGGGGGGCCATAATGAGCAGTATTTT.

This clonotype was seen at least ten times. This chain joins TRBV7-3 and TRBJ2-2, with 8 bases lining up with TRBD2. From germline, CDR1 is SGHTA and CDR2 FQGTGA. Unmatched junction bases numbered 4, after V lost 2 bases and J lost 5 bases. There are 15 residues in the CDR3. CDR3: CASSLDGRGTGELFF. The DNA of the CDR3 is TGTGCCAGCAGCTTAGACGGGAGGGGGACCGGGGAGCTGTTTTTT.

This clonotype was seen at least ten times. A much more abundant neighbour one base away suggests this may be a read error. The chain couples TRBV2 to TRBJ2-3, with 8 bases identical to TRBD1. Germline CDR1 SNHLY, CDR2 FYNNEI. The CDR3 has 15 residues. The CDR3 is CASSPGQGRTDTRYF. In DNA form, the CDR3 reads TGTGCCAGCAGCCCCGGACAGGGACGCACAGATACGCGGTATTTT.